The T cell receptor beta chain under discussion was sequenced for a study of blood T cell repertoires in COVID-19. At the level of the study: Samples came from the United States, Italy and Spain, spanning acute and convalescent COVID-19. Sources were T cells, B-cell-depleted T cells, or PBMCs; the material itself was cDNA or gDNA.

V was clipped by 0 bases and J by 0 bases, with 5 bases between them. The germline CDR1 and CDR2 sequences are SGDLS and YYNGEE. CDR3 length equals 14 residues. Authors' methods: Amplification of reference gene primers was used by the study to estimate nucleated cell counts. Sequencing used immunoSEQ multiplex PCR; TCRdb keeps in-frame clones, though not all of them. That table furnishes V, J and clone size, whereas the DNA furnished D and trimming. The repertoire has 50,000 or so clones, roughly 87% of them found once; the top ten carry 15% to 20%. Details on this clone: Other DNA sequences in the same sample also yield this CDR3.

Material for sequencing was peripheral blood. This chain joins TRBV9 and TRBJ2-3; no clear D. The TCR originated in a human donor with active COVID-19. The donor label of this sample is uncertain. Here the CDR3 reads CASSVDSSTDTQYF. The CDR3 nucleotides are TGTGCCAGCAGCGTAGACAGTAGCACAGATACGCAGTATTTT.